The 27 T cell receptor beta chains reported below all come from one sample, sequenced in a study of cytomegalovirus exposure and HLA in healthy donors. PCR employed 60 Vbeta and 13 Jbeta primers. This table comes from immunoSEQ multiplex PCR, and its TCRdb copy is limited to in-frame clones, with some not included. The table shows around 99,000 clones, with 76% occurring only once. The sequenced sample consisted of PBMCs. These receptors all come from a woman aged 50 to 60 in good health and CMV-seropositive.

V and J are TRBV5-8 and TRBJ2-7, with unresolved D. V was pared by 3 bases and J by 4 bases, with 14 bases between. The length of the CDR3 is 14 residues. CDR1 is SGHTS, CDR2 YDEGEE, per germline. CDR3 protein: CASSSRSRVYEQYF. In nucleotides, the CDR3 is TGTGCCAGCAGCTCCCGCTCGAGAGTGTACGAGCAGTACTTC. The full variable domain, completed using reference TRBV5-8 and TRBJ2-7, is EAGVTQSPTHLIKTRGQQATLRCSPISGHTSVYWYQQALGLGLQFLLWYDEGEERNRGNFPPRFSGRQFPNYSSELNVNALELEDSALYLCASSSRSRVYEQYFGPGTRLTVT.

This clone turned up a few times. This chain joins TRBV10-3 and TRBJ1-3, with TRBD1 matching 8 bases. This CDR3 comprises 16 residues. The trim removed 5 bases at V and 0 bases at J, leaving 6 bases unmatched. Looked up from germline, CDR1 is ENHRY and CDR2 is SYGVKD. This chain's CDR3 is CAISPRDRHSGNTIYF. CDR3 sequence (DNA): TGTGCCATCAGTCCCAGGGACAGGCACTCTGGAAACACCATATATTTT.

V gene TRBV7-2 combines with J gene TRBJ2-7; 7 nucleotides line up with TRBD2. This CDR3 has 14 amino acids. Germline lookup yields CDR1 SGHTA and CDR2 FQGNSA. V was pared by 5 bases and J by 0 bases, with 4 bases of the junction left unmatched. CDR3 sequence reads: CASSTWTSSYEQYF. The CDR3 DNA sequence: TGTGCCAGCAGCACCTGGACTAGCTCCTACGAGCAGTACTTC.

This rearrangement joins TRBV14 to TRBJ1-2, with 7 bases matching TRBD1. Germline-derived CDR1 and CDR2 are SGHDN and FVKESK. This CDR3 is 15 amino acids long. The V and J ends lost 0 bases and 5 bases, in that order; junction bases with no gene match: 6. The CDR3 is CASSQEDRVFYGYTF. CDR3 DNA: TGTGCCAGCAGCCAAGAAGACAGGGTCTTTTATGGCTACACCTTC.

The chain recombines TRBV5-6 with TRBJ2-3; 12 bases align to TRBD2. The length of the CDR3 is 16 residues. Germline CDR1 reads SGHDT; CDR2 reads YYEEEE. V was pared by 0 bases and J by 4 bases, with 3 bases of the junction left unmatched. CDR3: CASSLETSGSPDTQYF. In DNA form, the CDR3 reads TGTGCCAGCAGCTTGGAGACTAGCGGGAGCCCAGATACGCAGTATTTT.

The gene calls are TRBV29-1 and TRBJ2-5; possibly TRBD1 for D (5 bases). Trimming removed 3 bases from V and 5 bases from J, with 7 bases in between. The CDR3 totals 11 residues. The germline CDR1 and CDR2 sequences are SQVTM and ANQGSEA. The CDR3 protein is CSVEPGETQYF. The CDR3 DNA sequence: TGCAGCGTTGAGCCAGGGGAGACCCAGTACTTC. The full variable domain, rest sourced from reference TRBV29-1 and TRBJ2-5, is SAVISQKPSRDICQRGTSLTIQCQVDSQVTMMFWYRQQPGQSLTLIATANQGSEATYESGFVIDKFPISRPNLTFSTLTVSNMSPEDSSIYLCSVEPGETQYFGPGTRLLVL.

The chain combines TRBV9 with TRBJ2-5; D is unresolved. There are 16 residues in the CDR3. Per the germline V gene, CDR1 is SGDLS and CDR2 is YYNGEE. V lost 3 bases, J lost 1 base, and 16 bases lay in between. CDR3 region: CASSGQDPIRQETQYF. Written as DNA, the CDR3 is TGTGCCAGCAGCGGCCAGGATCCCATCCGCCAAGAGACCCAGTACTTC.

This clone was picked up a small number of times. The chain carries TRBV10-3 and TRBJ1-6, with 8 bases matching TRBD1. The CDR3 consists of 13 residues. Trimming cost V 4 bases and J 8 bases; bases outside gene matches: 1. In germline, CDR1 is ENHRY, CDR2 SYGVKD. The chain's CDR3 is CAISVDRDSPLHF. The CDR3 DNA follows: TGTGCCATCAGTGTGGACAGGGATTCACCCCTCCACTTT.

The J gene is TRBJ1-5, the V gene TRBV23-1; D is undetermined. TRBV23-1 has ORF status, its function being uncertain. The CDR3 spans 13 residues. V lost 8 bases to trimming and J lost 7 bases, with 15 bases between them. CDR3 loop: CASPRLVNQPQHF. The CDR3 DNA is TGCGCCAGCCCCCGGTTGGTGAACCAGCCCCAGCATTTT.

V and J are TRBV6-5 and TRBJ1-6; D ambiguous. The germline CDR1 and CDR2 sequences are MNHEY and SVGAGI. There are 13 residues in the CDR3. V lost 5 bases and J lost 9, with 11 bases in between. CDR3 sequence reads: CASSQTSGSPLHF. The CDR3 nucleotides are TGTGCCAGCAGTCAAACCTCGGGTTCACCCCTCCACTTT.

J is TRBJ1-2 and V is TRBV5-1, with a possible D match to TRBD1 (5 bases). V lost 6 bases and J 3 bases, leaving 18 bases between the germline ends. CDR3 length equals 15 residues. The V gene's germline CDR1 is SGHRS and CDR2 YFSETQ. CDR3 residues: CASMPYQGSDYGYTF. CDR3 coding DNA: TGCGCCAGCATGCCGTATCAGGGATCGGACTATGGCTACACCTTC. The full variable domain, completed using reference TRBV5-1 and TRBJ1-2, is KAGVTQTPRYLIKTRGQQVTLSCSPISGHRSVSWYQQTPGQGLQFLFEYFSETQRNKGNFPGRFSGRQFSNSRSEMNVSTLELGDSALYLCASMPYQGSDYGYTFGSGTRLTVV.

V gene TRBV12-5 combines with J gene TRBJ1-2; D gene ambiguous. CDR3 length: 15 amino acids. V lost 3 bases, J lost 8 bases, and 19 bases lay in between. Looked up from germline, CDR1 is LGHNT and CDR2 is FRNRAP. CDR3: CASGFRGGPAGGYTF. CDR3 DNA: TGTGCTAGTGGTTTTAGAGGCGGACCCGCGGGGGGCTACACCTTC.

This chain joins TRBV19 and TRBJ2-1, with TRBD2 matching 8 bases. CDR1 is LNHDA and CDR2 is SQIVND in the germline V gene (reference sequence). This CDR3 comprises 16 residues. V was clipped by 5 bases and J by 2 bases; unmatched bases: 8. The CDR3 region is CASSRSSGDTYNEQFF. CDR3 sequence (DNA): TGTGCCAGTAGTCGGAGTAGCGGGGACACCTACAATGAGCAGTTCTTC.

The rearrangement joins TRBV6-1 to TRBJ2-7; TRBD1 might be the D (6 bases). CDR1 and CDR2 from the germline V gene are MNHNS and SASEGT. The CDR3 length is 14 residues. V was shortened by 7 bases and J by 4 bases, with 17 bases between the two germline ends. CDR3 sequence reads: CASMSQGKEYEQYF. DNA of the CDR3: TGTGCCAGCATGTCACAGGGAAAAGAGTACGAGCAGTACTTC.

V is TRBV2 and J is TRBJ2-7, with 7 positions matching TRBD1. Germline assignment: CDR1 SNHLY and CDR2 FYNNEI. J gave up 3 bases and V 4 bases, and 3 bases lay outside the gene matches. The CDR3 is made up of 13 amino acids. The CDR3 DNA is TGTGCCAGCAGTGGTTCAGGGGGCTACGAGCAGTACTTC. As protein: CASSGSGGYEQYF.

This clone has just one count. V is TRBV19 and J is TRBJ2-2; D might be TRBD1 (5 bases). Trimming cost V 5 bases and J 2 bases, with 9 bases left between them. The CDR3 has 14 residues. Germline lookup yields CDR1 LNHDA and CDR2 SQIVND (reference sequence). The CDR3 bases are TGTGCCAGTAGTGAGGACATAAACACCGGGGAGCTGTTTTTT. It encodes CASSEDINTGELFF. Looking up the rest from reference TRBV19 and TRBJ2-2 gives the full variable domain: DGGITQSPKYLFRKEGQNVTLSCEQNLNHDAMYWYRQDPGQGLRLIYYSQIVNDFQKGDIAEGYSVSREKKESFPLTVTSAQKNPTAFYLCASSEDINTGELFFGEGSRLTVL.

On this clone: Compared with germline, one end of the junction differs, possibly owing to a read error. The chain links TRBV7-9 to TRBJ1-5; D possibly corresponds to TRBD1 (6 bases). CDR1 and CDR2 (germline): SEHNR, FQNEAQ (reference sequence). This CDR3 spans 15 amino acids. The CDR3 DNA reads TGTTCCAGCAGCAAACTTCGGGACACCAATCAGCCCCAGCATTTT. It yields the protein CSSSKLRDTNQPQHF.

As concerns this clone: The junction does not match germline at one end; this may be a read error. The chain couples TRBV27 to TRBJ2-4; TRBD1 is a possible D gene (5 bases). The germline V gene encodes CDR1 MNHEY and CDR2 SMNVEV (reference sequence). This CDR3 is built from 13 residues. CDR3: CASSFDRLNSQYF. In nucleotides, the CDR3 is TGTGCCAGCAGTTTCGACAGATTAAACAGTCAGTACTTC.

This clone was counted a few times. The rearrangement joins TRBV5-5 to TRBJ1-4; D call uncertain. Germline V gives CDR1 SGHKS, CDR2 YYEKEE (reference sequence). The ends were cut back, 4 bases at V and 7 bases at J, with 17 bases in the middle. There are 15 residues in the CDR3. The CDR3 DNA reads as TGTGCCAGCAGCCCACTAACCGGGGTTGGTGAAAAACTGTTTTTT. It translates to CASSPLTGVGEKLFF.

The chain has TRBV7-2 and TRBJ2-3, with TRBD2 matching over 12 bases. CDR1 is SGHTA, CDR2 FQGNSA, per germline. The CDR3 length is 15 residues. V lost 0 bases, J lost 5 bases, and 0 bases stayed unmatched. CDR3 nucleotides: TGTGCCAGCAGCTTAGCGGGACTAGCGGGAGATACGCAGTATTTT. Translating it yields CASSLAGLAGDTQYF.

The chain joins TRBV7-9 to TRBJ1-2; TRBD1 is a possible D gene (5 bases). The CDR3 totals 13 residues. The ends were cut back, 2 bases at V and 14 bases at J, with 18 bases in the middle. Looked up from germline, CDR1 is SEHNR and CDR2 is FQNEAQ (reference sequence). The CDR3 region is CASSLLADTRATF. CDR3 DNA sequence: TGTGCCAGCAGCTTATTGGCGGACACCAGGGCTACCTTC.

This rearrangement joins TRBV29-1 to TRBJ1-2, with D perhaps TRBD1 (6 bases). In germline, CDR1 is SQVTM, CDR2 ANQGSEA. Trimming stripped 7 bases from V and 6 bases from J, with 12 bases between. CDR3 length: 11 amino acids. In DNA, the CDR3 is TGCAGCGGAGGGACATACGATGGCTACACCTTC. This sequence encodes CSGGTYDGYTF.

CDR3 in amino acids: CASSSSGGPTNEKLFF. CDR3 bases: TGTGCCAGCAGCTCTTCGGGGGGGCCAACTAATGAAAAACTGTTTTTT. The chain carries TRBV7-8 and TRBJ1-4; D is possibly TRBD1 (6 bases). V was trimmed by 4 bases and J by 0 bases, leaving 12 bases between them. Germline CDR1 reads SGHVS; CDR2 reads FQNEAQ. The CDR3 runs to 16 residues.

This clone was observed a few times. The CDR3 DNA is TGCGCCAGCAGCTTGGCCACGTTGACGGAGCGTTGGTCCTACAATGAGCAGTTCTTC. Translating gives CASSLATLTERWSYNEQFF. The rearrangement uses TRBV5-1 and TRBJ2-1; D ambiguous. Looked up from germline, CDR1 is SGHRS and CDR2 is YFSETQ. Trimming took 0 bases from V and 1 from J, leaving 20 bases between them. The CDR3 extends over 19 amino acids.

This chain connects TRBV14 to TRBJ1-2; possibly TRBD1 for D (5 bases). Trimming took 0 bases from V and 2 from J, leaving 13 bases between them. CDR1 and CDR2 from the germline V gene are SGHDN and FVKESK. The CDR3 is 16 amino acids. As DNA, the CDR3 is TGTGCCAGCAGCCAAGATCATCGACAGCAAAACTATGGCTACACCTTC. It yields the protein CASSQDHRQQNYGYTF.

V and J are TRBV10-2 and TRBJ2-5; D is possibly TRBD2 (5 bases). V was trimmed by 0 bases and J by 8 bases, leaving 13 bases between them. The CDR3 has 14 residues. Germline V CDR1 and CDR2: WSHSY, SAAADI. The CDR3 sequence is CASSESKGVHTQYF. Here the CDR3 DNA reads TGCGCCAGCAGTGAGTCGAAGGGAGTCCATACCCAGTACTTC.

The V call is TRBV5-1, the J call TRBJ1-2, with D unresolved. The CDR3 consists of 14 residues. Germline loops: CDR1 SGHRS, CDR2 YFSETQ. V was trimmed by 0 bases and J by 4 bases, leaving 10 bases between them. The CDR3 spells CASSLATETYGYTF. In nucleotides, the CDR3 is TGCGCCAGCAGCTTGGCGACTGAGACCTATGGCTACACCTTC.